This is a list of T cell receptor beta chains from one sample in a study of cytomegalovirus exposure and HLA in healthy donors. TCRdb's table, derived via immunoSEQ multiplex PCR, lists solely in-frame clones and lacks some. The sample carries approximately 120,000 clones, around 77% recorded once. Sequenced sample: PBMCs. Source of these receptors: a woman aged 40 to 50 in good health and CMV-seropositive. Each CDR3 is given with its conserved first and last residue. Fields, in order: J gene, V gene, D gene, clone size, CDR3 protein, CDR3 DNA. The D gene is left open where the match is weak. Clone size is not always given. Where it is, it says once, few, many or a class for expanded clones.

TRBJ1-5	TRBV4-1	TRBD1	NA	CASSQGQGRGNQPQHF	TGCGCCAGCAGCCAAGGACAGGGGAGGGGAAATCAGCCCCAGCATTTT
TRBJ2-1	TRBV11-3	NA	NA	CASSPAPGANNEQFF	TGTGCCAGCTCCCCTGCCCCGGGAGCGAACAATGAGCAGTTCTTC
TRBJ2-1	TRBV7-8	NA	NA	CASSGGSVGRIDEQFF	TGTGCCAGCTCGGGGGGCTCCGTCGGGAGAATAGATGAGCAGTTCTTC
TRBJ2-3	TRBV4-1	TRBD2	NA	CASSGGLAASTDTQYF	TGCGCCAGCAGCGGCGGGCTAGCGGCTAGCACAGATACGCAGTATTTT
TRBJ1-1	TRBV2	NA	NA	CASKAGGRGGGTEAFF	TGTGCCAGCAAAGCCGGGGGTCGGGGAGGGGGCACTGAAGCTTTCTTT
TRBJ1-2	TRBV6-5	NA	NA	CASSPQGRTGYTF	TGTGCCAGCAGCCCCCAGGGGCGGACCGGCTACACCTTC
TRBJ1-4	TRBV6-4	TRBD1	few	CASSESGTANEKLFF	TGTGCCAGCAGTGAATCAGGGACAGCAAATGAAAAACTGTTTTTT
TRBJ2-7	TRBV6-5	TRBD1	NA	CASTFGQGDYEQYF	TGTGCCAGCACTTTCGGGCAGGGGGACTACGAGCAGTACTTC
TRBJ1-1	TRBV28	NA	NA	CASSQAFGAFF	TGTGCCAGCAGCCAAGCCTTCGGAGCTTTCTTT
TRBJ1-2	TRBV5-4	NA	NA	CASSLFMGADYGYTF	TGTGCCAGCAGCTTGTTTATGGGGGCGGACTATGGCTACACCTTC
TRBJ2-1	TRBV7-9	TRBD1	NA	CASRRGQGQWQFF	TGTGCCAGCAGGCGGGGACAGGGGCAGTGGCAGTTCTTC
TRBJ2-7	TRBV5-1	TRBD2	NA	CASSFSGSTYEQYF	TGCGCCAGCAGCTTCAGCGGGAGCACCTACGAGCAGTACTTC
TRBJ1-2	TRBV7-9	TRBD1	once	CASGTDRGSLYGYTF	TGTGCCAGCGGAACCGACAGGGGAAGTTTGTATGGCTACACCTTC
TRBJ2-5	TRBV19	TRBD1	NA	CASSIRLGQGGETQYF	TGTGCCAGTAGTATTAGGCTGGGACAGGGTGGAGAGACCCAGTACTTC
TRBJ2-7	TRBV28	TRBD1	NA	CASKQGKTAEQYF	TGTGCCAGCAAACAGGGGAAAACGGCCGAGCAGTACTTC
TRBJ1-1	TRBV5-1	NA	NA	CASSLSREGTEAFF	TGCGCCAGCAGCCTCAGCAGGGAGGGCACTGAAGCTTTCTTT
TRBJ2-5	TRBV5-1	TRBD1	NA	CASSLLGQGVRETQYF	TGCGCCAGCAGCTTGTTGGGGCAGGGGGTGAGAGAGACCCAGTACTTC
TRBJ2-1	TRBV4-1	TRBD2	once	CASSQGSGRVDNEQFF	TGCGCCAGCAGCCAAGGTAGCGGGAGGGTTGACAATGAGCAGTTCTTC
TRBJ1-1	TRBV30	TRBD1	NA	CAWSSGTGVMNTEAFF	TGTGCCTGGAGCTCCGGGACAGGGGTGATGAACACTGAAGCTTTCTTT
TRBJ1-3	TRBV2	TRBD1	medium-sized	CASSRDSIPGNTIYF	TGTGCCAGCAGTAGGGACAGCATTCCTGGAAACACCATATATTTT
TRBJ1-1	TRBV20-1	NA	NA	CSAPKAFF	TGCAGTGCCCCTAAGGCTTTCTTT
TRBJ2-3	TRBV6-4	TRBD2	few	CASSETSGATDTQYF	TGTGCCAGCAGTGAGACTAGCGGAGCCACAGATACGCAGTATTTT
TRBJ2-5	TRBV5-4	NA	NA	CASRGGEETQYF	TGTGCCAGCCGGGGAGGAGAGGAGACCCAGTACTTC
TRBJ1-5	TRBV2	TRBD1	NA	CASSEGTGGSQPQHF	TGTGCCAGCAGTGAGGGGACAGGGGGAAGTCAGCCCCAGCATTTT
TRBJ1-1	TRBV19	NA	NA	CASSSQGLNTEAFF	TGTGCCAGTAGTTCACAGGGCTTGAACACTGAAGCTTTCTTT
TRBJ2-7	TRBV27	TRBD2	NA	CASSLGLGAYEQYF	TGTGCCAGCAGTCTCGGACTAGGTGCCTACGAGCAGTACTTC
TRBJ2-1	TRBV7-9	TRBD1	NA	CASSLEPGTGVSYNEQFF	TGTGCCAGCAGCTTAGAGCCCGGGACAGGGGTCTCCTACAATGAGCAGTTCTTC
TRBJ2-2	TRBV9	NA	NA	CASSVGGANTGELFF	TGTGCCAGCAGCGTAGGGGGGGCGAACACCGGGGAGCTGTTTTTT
TRBJ1-1	TRBV30	TRBD1	once	CAWTPGQGTEAFF	TGTGCCTGGACCCCGGGACAGGGAACTGAAGCTTTCTTT
TRBJ2-1	TRBV10-3	NA	few	CAISESSDNEQFF	TGTGCCATCAGTGAGTCGAGCGACAATGAGCAGTTCTTC
TRBJ2-1	TRBV7-6	TRBD2	once	CASSSSGRSYNEQFF	TGTGCCAGCAGCAGTAGCGGGAGATCCTACAATGAGCAGTTCTTC
TRBJ1-4	TRBV14	NA	NA	CASSRMGGSFNEKLFF	TGTGCCAGCAGCCGAATGGGGGGGAGTTTCAATGAAAAACTGTTTTTT
TRBJ2-5	TRBV5-6	TRBD2	once	CASSSERGSRAETQYF	TGTGCCAGCAGCTCAGAACGCGGGAGTCGAGCCGAGACCCAGTACTTC
TRBJ2-3	TRBV6-1	NA	NA	CASTRRRGFTDTQYF	TGTGCCAGCACCCGAAGGCGGGGTTTCACAGATACGCAGTATTTT
TRBJ2-3	TRBV30	TRBD2	NA	CAFSGAGADTQYF	TGTGCCTTTAGCGGAGCGGGGGCAGATACGCAGTATTTT
TRBJ2-5	TRBV21-1	NA	NA	CASPTWGVKTQYF	TGTGCCAGCCCCACCTGGGGCGTCAAGACCCAGTACTTC
TRBJ1-1	TRBV28	TRBD1	NA	CASSLWAGGSNTEAFF	TGTGCCAGCAGTTTATGGGCAGGGGGGTCGAACACTGAAGCTTTCTTT
TRBJ2-7	TRBV28	TRBD1	NA	CATRGQGAYEQYF	TGTGCCACCCGGGGACAGGGGGCCTACGAGCAGTACTTC
TRBJ2-5	TRBV11-2	NA	NA	CASSKSIETQYF	TGTGCCAGCAGCAAAAGCATCGAGACCCAGTACTTC
TRBJ2-1	TRBV5-5	NA	few	CASSAGLNNEQFF	TGTGCCAGCAGCGCGGGCCTTAACAATGAGCAGTTCTTC
TRBJ1-5	TRBV29-1	NA	NA	CSVEGEGDQPQHF	TGCAGCGTTGAAGGGGAGGGCGATCAGCCCCAGCATTTT
TRBJ2-2	TRBV5-1	TRBD1	NA	CASSLVQGGTGELFF	TGCGCCAGCAGCTTGGTACAGGGGGGCACCGGGGAGCTGTTTTTT
TRBJ1-1	TRBV9	NA	NA	CASSVGAVGDTEAFF	TGTGCCAGCAGCGTAGGCGCGGTAGGGGACACTGAAGCTTTCTTT
TRBJ2-3	TRBV4-2	NA	few	CASSQEGGKGDTQYF	TGTGCCAGCAGCCAAGAAGGCGGGAAAGGAGATACGCAGTATTTT
TRBJ2-7	TRBV11-2	NA	NA	CASSADSSSLEQYF	TGTGCCAGCAGCGCGGACAGTAGCTCGCTCGAGCAGTACTTC
TRBJ2-3	TRBV5-1	TRBD2	NA	CASSSGSGLALADTQYF	TGCGCCAGCAGCTCGGGATCGGGACTAGCGCTCGCAGATACGCAGTATTTT
TRBJ2-2	TRBV6-6	TRBD1	NA	CASSSGRTGGGGELFF	TGTGCCAGCAGTTCGGGTCGGACAGGGGGCGGCGGGGAGCTGTTTTTT
TRBJ2-3	TRBV5-3	TRBD1	NA	CARSWTGTGLIAQYF	TGTGCCAGAAGCTGGACCGGGACAGGGCTTATCGCGCAGTATTTT